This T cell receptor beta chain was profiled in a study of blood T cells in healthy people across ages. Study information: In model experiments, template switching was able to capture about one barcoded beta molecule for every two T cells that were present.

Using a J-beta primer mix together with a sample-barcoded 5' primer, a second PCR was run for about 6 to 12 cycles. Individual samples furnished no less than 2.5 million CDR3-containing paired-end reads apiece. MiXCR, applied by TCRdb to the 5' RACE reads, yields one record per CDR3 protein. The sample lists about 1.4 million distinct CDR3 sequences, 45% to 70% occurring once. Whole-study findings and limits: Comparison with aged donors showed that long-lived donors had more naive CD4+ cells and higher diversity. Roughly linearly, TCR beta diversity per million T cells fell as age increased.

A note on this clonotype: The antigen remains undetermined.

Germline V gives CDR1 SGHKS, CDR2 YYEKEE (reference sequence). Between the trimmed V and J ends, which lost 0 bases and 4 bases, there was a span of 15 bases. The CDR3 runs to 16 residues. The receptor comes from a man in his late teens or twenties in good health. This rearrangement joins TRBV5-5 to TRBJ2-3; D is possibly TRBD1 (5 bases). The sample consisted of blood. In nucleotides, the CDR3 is TGTGCCAGCAGCTTGGGGGGCTACAGATTCCCAGATACGCAGTATTTT. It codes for CASSLGGYRFPDTQYF.